This is a list of T cell receptor beta chains from one sample in a study of PD-L1 blockade in urothelial cancer. Libraries were prepared by immunoSEQ multiplex PCR; TCRdb keeps only in-frame clonotypes and omits some of them. The table lists some 56,000 clones, around 86% of them singletons, with around a sixth in the top ten. Here the sequenced sample was PBMCs, taken around atezolizumab (anti-PD-L1) treatment. The receptors derive from a man between 65 and 85 years old with urothelial cancer. Each CDR3 is given with its conserved first and last residue. The D gene is left open where the match is weak. The size field is filled for only some rows; it gives once, few, many or a size class.

clone_size,j_call,cdr3_length,v_call,d_call,cdr3_aa,cdr3_nt
.,TRBJ1-2,15,TRBV5-1,TRBD1,CASSPTTGGGYGYTF,TGCGCCAGCAGCCCTACCACAGGGGGCGGCTATGGCTACACCTTC
.,TRBJ1-1,14,TRBV28,TRBD1,CASSRDRMNTEAFF,TGTGCCAGCAGCCGGGACAGGATGAACACTGAAGCTTTCTTT
.,TRBJ2-5,13,TRBV19,.,CASSSHRKETQYF,TGTGCCAGTAGTAGCCACAGGAAAGAGACCCAGTACTTC
few,TRBJ1-1,13,TRBV7-6,.,CASSLGAGSEAFF,TGTGCCAGCAGCTTAGGGGCAGGGTCTGAAGCTTTCTTT
.,TRBJ2-1,15,TRBV7-2,.,CASITPGHTYNEQFF,TGTGCCAGCATCACCCCCGGACACACCTACAATGAGCAGTTCTTC
.,TRBJ2-1,16,TRBV7-9,TRBD1,CASSSYRGILKNEQFF,TGTGCCAGCAGCTCTTACAGGGGGATATTGAAGAATGAGCAGTTCTTC
.,TRBJ2-1,17,TRBV28,TRBD1,CASLPRLRGRRINEQFF,TGTGCCAGCCTCCCCCGCCTCAGGGGGCGCAGGATCAATGAGCAGTTCTTC
.,TRBJ2-1,13,TRBV5-6,.,CASSLGRGNEQFF,TGTGCCAGCAGCTTGGGCAGGGGCAATGAGCAGTTCTTC
.,TRBJ2-3,16,TRBV5-4,TRBD2,CASRTGTSASTDTQYF,TGTGCCAGCAGGACGGGGACTAGCGCAAGCACAGATACGCAGTATTTT
.,TRBJ2-1,15,TRBV5-1,.,CASSTEGSSYNEQFF,TGCGCCAGCAGCACGGAGGGGAGCTCCTACAATGAGCAGTTCTTC
.,TRBJ1-1,15,TRBV15,.,CATSREWGENTEAFF,TGTGCCACCAGCAGAGAGTGGGGGGAGAACACTGAAGCTTTCTTT
once,TRBJ2-3,13,TRBV6-1,TRBD1,CASSPTGERYAYF,TGTGCCAGTTCCCCTACAGGGGAAAGATACGCGTATTTT
.,TRBJ1-2,12,TRBV28,TRBD1,CAGFDRGRGYTF,TGTGCCGGATTCGACAGGGGTAGAGGCTACACCTTC
.,TRBJ2-7,14,TRBV29-1,.,CSARIGEASYEQYF,TGCAGCGCGAGAATCGGAGAAGCATCCTACGAGCAGTACTTC
.,TRBJ2-2,14,TRBV9,.,CASSVGEHTGELFF,TGTGCCAGCAGCGTAGGAGAGCACACCGGGGAGCTGTTTTTT
.,TRBJ2-7,15,TRBV5-1,.,CASSLGGWGLSEQYF,TGCGCCAGCAGCTTGGGAGGTTGGGGACTCAGCGAGCAGTACTTC
.,TRBJ2-7,15,TRBV28,.,CASSLTLGGIYEQYF,TGTGCCAGCAGTTTAACATTAGGGGGAATCTACGAGCAGTACTTC
.,TRBJ1-5,15,TRBV21-1,.,CASSLQGNSNQPQHF,TGTGCCAGCAGCCTCCAGGGAAATAGCAATCAGCCCCAGCATTTT
.,TRBJ1-2,14,TRBV5-4,TRBD1,CASSSRTGGDGYTF,TGTGCCAGCAGCTCGAGGACAGGGGGCGATGGCTACACCTTC
.,TRBJ2-3,16,TRBV5-4,TRBD2,CASSLAGTSGTGTQYF,TGTGCCAGCAGCTTGGCCGGGACTAGCGGGACGGGTACGCAGTATTTT
.,TRBJ2-1,16,TRBV5-1,TRBD2,CASSGGLAAAYNEQFF,TGCGCCAGCAGCGGAGGACTAGCTGCTGCCTACAATGAGCAGTTCTTC
.,TRBJ2-1,16,TRBV5-1,TRBD2,CASSLAGLAGSNEQFF,TGCGCCAGCAGCTTGGCCGGGTTAGCGGGTTCCAATGAGCAGTTCTTC
.,TRBJ2-7,15,TRBV7-9,TRBD1,CASSLEGGVSYEQYF,TGTGCCAGCAGCTTAGAAGGGGGCGTCTCCTACGAGCAGTACTTC
.,TRBJ1-5,15,TRBV4-2,.,CASSQEQGSNQPQHF,TGTGCCAGCAGCCAGGAACAGGGATCGAATCAGCCCCAGCATTTT
medium-sized,TRBJ2-7,13,TRBV7-9,.,CASTGDFTYEQYF,TGTGCCAGCACCGGGGACTTTACCTACGAGCAGTACTTC
.,TRBJ2-1,15,TRBV4-1,.,CASSLGTGTDNEQFF,TGCGCCAGCAGCCTCGGAACCGGGACTGACAATGAGCAGTTCTTC
.,TRBJ2-1,15,TRBV11-2,TRBD2,CASSPPSGSTNEQFF,TGTGCCAGCAGCCCCCCTAGCGGGTCGACCAATGAGCAGTTCTTC
.,TRBJ2-7,16,TRBV10-3,TRBD1,CAISEDRAVAADEQYF,TGTGCCATCAGTGAGGACAGGGCGGTAGCCGCGGACGAGCAGTACTTC
few,TRBJ1-2,13,TRBV7-2,.,CASTLGHPYGYTF,TGTGCCAGCACCTTGGGACACCCCTATGGCTACACCTTC
once,TRBJ1-2,17,TRBV7-8,.,CASSPRTTGASPYGYTF,TGTGCCAGCAGCCCCAGGACAACAGGCGCCTCCCCCTATGGCTACACCTTC
.,TRBJ2-7,16,TRBV5-1,.,CASSLARGLYLSEQYF,TGCGCCAGCAGCTTGGCACGGGGTCTATACCTATCCGAGCAGTACTTC
.,TRBJ1-1,13,TRBV18,TRBD1,CASSPDRDTEAFF,TGTGCCAGCTCACCAGACAGGGACACTGAAGCTTTCTTT
.,TRBJ2-1,14,TRBV7-9,TRBD2,CASSSLGLTNEQFF,TGTGCCAGCAGCTCTCTGGGACTAACCAATGAGCAGTTCTTC
.,TRBJ2-4,19,TRBV5-1,TRBD2,CASSRGLAGGRLAKNIQYF,TGCGCCAGCAGCCGGGGACTAGCGGGAGGGCGGCTAGCCAAAAACATTCAGTACTTC
once,TRBJ2-3,15,TRBV7-9,.,CASSLQTGSTDTQYF,TGTGCCAGCAGCTTACAAACAGGGAGCACAGATACGCAGTATTTT
.,TRBJ1-1,11,TRBV10-3,.,CAISGGEEAFF,TGTGCCATCAGTGGGGGAGAAGAAGCTTTCTTT
.,TRBJ2-5,12,TRBV5-1,.,CASVREGETQYF,TGCGCCAGCGTTCGAGAGGGAGAGACCCAGTACTTC
.,TRBJ1-2,14,TRBV14,.,CASSPTWDMSGYTF,TGTGCCAGCAGCCCTACTTGGGACATGTCCGGCTACACCTTC
.,TRBJ2-5,16,TRBV5-4,TRBD2,CASRTDLAAVQETQYF,TGTGCCAGCAGAACCGACCTAGCGGCAGTCCAAGAGACCCAGTACTTC
.,TRBJ2-1,15,TRBV4-2,.,CASSQEYLRFHEQFF,TGTGCCAGCAGCCAAGAATACCTCCGGTTCCATGAGCAGTTCTTC
.,TRBJ2-1,15,TRBV9,.,CASSEGPGTYNEQFF,TGTGCCAGCAGCGAGGGGCCTGGAACCTACAATGAGCAGTTCTTC
.,TRBJ2-2,13,TRBV2,.,CASSSEGFGELFF,TGTGCCAGCAGTTCGGAGGGGTTCGGGGAGCTGTTTTTT
few,TRBJ1-2,17,TRBV18,.,CASSPRVLQGSDYGYTF,TGTGCCAGCTCACCTCGAGTCTTACAGGGCTCAGACTATGGCTACACCTTC
.,TRBJ2-1,14,TRBV28,.,CASHTGPPYNEQFF,TGTGCCAGCCACACAGGGCCCCCCTACAATGAGCAGTTCTTC
.,TRBJ1-1,15,TRBV19,.,CASRLEGRWNTEAFF,TGTGCCAGTAGATTGGAGGGAAGGTGGAACACTGAAGCTTTCTTT
.,TRBJ2-1,15,TRBV5-1,.,CASSLDGANYNEQFF,TGCGCCAGCAGCTTGGACGGAGCGAACTACAATGAGCAGTTCTTC
.,TRBJ1-2,15,TRBV30,.,CAWSVPTADSYGYTF,TGTGCCTGGAGTGTACCGACCGCGGACAGCTATGGCTACACCTTC
.,TRBJ2-1,15,TRBV7-2,TRBD2,CASTPGGGAYNEQFF,TGTGCCAGCACCCCGGGGGGGGGCGCCTACAATGAGCAGTTCTTC
.,TRBJ2-5,14,TRBV5-1,TRBD2,CASKQREGVKTQYF,TGCGCCAGCAAACAGCGGGAGGGCGTGAAGACCCAGTACTTC
.,TRBJ2-1,15,TRBV5-5,TRBD2,CASSLWAGGGNEQFF,TGTGCCAGCAGCTTGTGGGCGGGAGGAGGCAATGAGCAGTTCTTC
.,TRBJ2-3,15,TRBV18,.,CASSPPSGLTDTQYF,TGTGCCAGCTCACCACCGAGCGGACTCACAGATACGCAGTATTTT
.,TRBJ2-5,15,TRBV6-5,TRBD1,CASSWGTGGPETQYF,TGTGCCAGCAGTTGGGGGACAGGGGGCCCGGAGACCCAGTACTTC
.,TRBJ2-2,16,TRBV9,TRBD2,CASSQRREAYTGELFF,TGTGCCAGCAGCCAGAGGCGGGAGGCATACACCGGGGAGCTGTTTTTT
.,TRBJ2-5,16,TRBV6-6,TRBD2,CASSPPTSGAEETQYF,TGTGCCAGCAGCCCCCCGACTAGCGGGGCCGAAGAGACCCAGTACTTC
.,TRBJ2-1,13,TRBV11-2,TRBD1,CASSFDRGNEQFF,TGTGCCAGCAGCTTTGACAGGGGCAATGAGCAGTTCTTC